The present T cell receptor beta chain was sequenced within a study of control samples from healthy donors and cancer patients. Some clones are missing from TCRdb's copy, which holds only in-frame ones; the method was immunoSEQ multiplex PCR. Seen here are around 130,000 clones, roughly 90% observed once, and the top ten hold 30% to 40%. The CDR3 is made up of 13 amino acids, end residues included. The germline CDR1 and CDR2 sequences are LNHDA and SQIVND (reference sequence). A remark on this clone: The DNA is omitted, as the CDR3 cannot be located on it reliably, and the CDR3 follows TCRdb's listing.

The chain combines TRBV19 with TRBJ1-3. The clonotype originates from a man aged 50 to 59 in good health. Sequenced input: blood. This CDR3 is CASSISVRNTIYF.